The next 13 T cell receptor beta chains were all read from a single sample in a study of cytomegalovirus exposure and HLA in healthy donors. Both 60 Vbeta primers and 13 Jbeta primers went into the PCR. Sequencing was performed with immunoSEQ multiplex PCR; in TCRdb, only in-frame clones are kept and a portion is missing. The sample yields some 60,000 clones, about 87% seen once. Sequences were obtained from PBMCs. Receptors were obtained from a man aged 18 to 29 in good health and CMV-seronegative.

This chain uses TRBV6-5 with TRBJ1-2; TRBD1 matches 8 bases. This CDR3 contains 14 residues. V dropped 8 bases and J dropped 7; count of bases not matched to a gene: 12. In germline, CDR1 is MNHEY, CDR2 SVGAGI. CDR3 amino acids: CASWRAGGPGGYTF. The CDR3 region has the DNA TGTGCCAGCTGGAGGGCAGGGGGCCCTGGTGGCTACACCTTC.

The V gene is TRBV6-6, the J gene TRBJ1-5; no clear D gene. This CDR3 has 15 residues. CDR1 is MNHNY, CDR2 SVGAGI, per germline (reference sequence). V gave up 0 bases and J gave up 2 bases, with 8 bases separating them. CDR3 coding DNA: TGTGCCAGCAGTTACTCGATGGGAGGCAATCAGCCCCAGCATTTT. This translates into CASSYSMGGNQPQHF.

CDR3 residues: CASSSSPTGNTEAFF. CDR3 nucleotides: TGTGCCAGCAGCTCGAGCCCGACAGGGAATACTGAAGCTTTCTTT. The rearrangement uses TRBV7-9 and TRBJ1-1; 7 positions match TRBD1. This CDR3 is built from 15 residues. Unmatched junction bases numbered 10, after V lost 4 bases and J lost 5 bases. Germline V CDR1 and CDR2: SEHNR, FQNEAQ (reference sequence).

The chain has TRBV29-1 and TRBJ1-5, with TRBD1 identical over 11 bases. Germline trimming cut 6 bases from V and 7 bases from J; bases unmatched to any gene: 11. The germline V gene has CDR1 SQVTM and CDR2 ANQGSEA. The CDR3 length is 15 residues. CDR3 nucleotide sequence: TGCAGCGTCGAATTAGCCGGGACAGGGGGGCAGCCCCAGCATTTT. As protein: CSVELAGTGGQPQHF.

The gene calls are TRBV30 and TRBJ1-1; TRBD1 is a possible D gene (5 bases). Per the germline V gene, CDR1 is GTSNPN and CDR2 is SVGIG (reference sequence). V was shortened by 0 bases and J by 1 base, with 9 bases between the two germline ends. The CDR3 loop spans 14 amino acids. CDR3 sequence (DNA): TGTGCCTGGAGTGTACGGACAACGAACACTGAAGCTTTCTTT. Amino acid sequence: CAWSVRTTNTEAFF.

The chain combines TRBV29-1 with TRBJ2-3; TRBD1 is a possible D gene (5 bases). The CDR3 runs to 18 residues. Looked up from germline, CDR1 is SQVTM and CDR2 is ANQGSEA. The ends were cut back, 2 bases at V and 2 bases at J, with 23 bases in the middle. The CDR3 nucleotides are TGCAGCGTTGAAAATCCCACCCCCAGGGTGGGAAACACAGATACGCAGTATTTT. Its translation is CSVENPTPRVGNTDTQYF.

This chain's CDR3 is CASSPMGQDQGYTF. In nucleotides, the CDR3 is TGTGCCAGCAGCCCCATGGGACAAGATCAGGGCTACACCTTC. The rearrangement links TRBV4-2 to TRBJ1-2, with a weak D call TRBD1 (6 bases). The CDR3 has 14 amino acids. Germline loops: CDR1 LGHNA, CDR2 YNFKEQ. Trimming pared 4 bases from V and 8 bases from J, leaving 17 bases between.

The rearrangement links TRBV28 to TRBJ2-7; no clear D. The CDR3 extends over 11 amino acids. Trimming took off 5 bases at V and 2 bases at J, with 4 bases between the two ends. The germline gives CDR1 MDHEN, CDR2 SYDVKM. The CDR3 region has the DNA TGTGCCAGCAGTAACACCTACGAGCAGTACTTC. This gives the protein CASSNTYEQYF. The full variable domain, rest sourced from reference TRBV28 and TRBJ2-7, is DVKVTQSSRYLVKRTGEKVFLECVQDMDHENMFWYRQDPGLGLRLIYFSYDVKMKEKGDIPEGYSVSREKKERFSLILESASTNQTSMYLCASSNTYEQYFGPGTRLTVT.

The rearrangement uses TRBV6-5 and TRBJ1-6; D not certain. Trimming cost V 4 bases and J 0 bases, with 7 bases left between them. CDR1 and CDR2 from the germline V gene are MNHEY and SVGAGI. The CDR3 length is 15 residues. CDR3 loop: CASSFGSSYNSPLHF. CDR3 sequence (DNA): TGTGCCAGCAGTTTTGGGAGCTCCTATAATTCACCCCTCCACTTT.

The rearrangement uses TRBV7-6 and TRBJ2-4; D may be TRBD2 (6 bases). Germline CDR1 and CDR2: SGHVS and FNYEAQ. There are 15 residues in the CDR3. V was trimmed by 1 base and J by 0 bases, leaving 7 bases between them. As DNA, the CDR3 is TGTGCCAGCAGCTTAGTGGGGGGAGCCAAAAACATTCAGTACTTC. Amino acid sequence: CASSLVGGAKNIQYF.

In the case of this clone: The same CDR3 can be traced to other DNA sequences in this sample. The genes are TRBV14 and TRBJ2-1; possible D gene TRBD2, 6 bases. The CDR3 is 15 residues long. The V and J ends lost 3 bases and 8 bases respectively, with 17 bases between them. Germline loops: CDR1 SGHDN, CDR2 FVKESK. The CDR3 bases are TGTGCCAGCAGCCAGCCGGGACTCGCTTTTGATGAGCAGTTCTTC. This sequence encodes CASSQPGLAFDEQFF.

The CDR3 bases are TGTGCCAGCAGCGTAGGAGGGGGCAACTATGGCTACACCTTC. Protein sequence: CASSVGGGNYGYTF. The chain joins TRBV9 to TRBJ1-2; 7 bases fit TRBD1. V lost 0 bases, J lost 2 bases, and 1 base stayed unmatched. Germline loops: CDR1 SGDLS, CDR2 YYNGEE. The CDR3 sequence is 14 residues long.

This rearrangement joins TRBV7-8 to TRBJ2-5; perhaps TRBD2 as D (6 bases). This CDR3 contains 13 residues. CDR1 and CDR2 (germline): SGHVS, FQNEAQ. V lost 5 bases to trimming and J lost 1 base, with 8 bases between them. The CDR3 loop is CASSAGPQETQYF. In DNA, the CDR3 is TGTGCCAGCAGCGCGGGGCCCCAAGAGACCCAGTACTTC.